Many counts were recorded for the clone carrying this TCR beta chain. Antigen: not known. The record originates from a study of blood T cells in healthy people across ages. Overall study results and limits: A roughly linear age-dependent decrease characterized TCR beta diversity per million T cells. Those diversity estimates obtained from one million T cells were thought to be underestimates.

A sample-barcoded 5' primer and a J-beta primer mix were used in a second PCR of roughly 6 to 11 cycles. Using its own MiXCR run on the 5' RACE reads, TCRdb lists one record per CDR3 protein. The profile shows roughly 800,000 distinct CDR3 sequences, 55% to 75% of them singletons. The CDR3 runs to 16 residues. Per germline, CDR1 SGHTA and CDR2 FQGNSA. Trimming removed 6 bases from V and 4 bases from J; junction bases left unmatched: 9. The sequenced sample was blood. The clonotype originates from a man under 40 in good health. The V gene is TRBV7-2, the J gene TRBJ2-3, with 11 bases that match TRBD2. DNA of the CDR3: TGTGCCAGCAGTCATAGCGGGGGGGCCGGGGCAGATACGCAGTATTTT. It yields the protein CASSHSGGAGADTQYF. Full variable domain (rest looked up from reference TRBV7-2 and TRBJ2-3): GAGVSQSPSNKVTEKGKDVELRCDPISGHTALYWYRQSLGQGLEFLIYFQGNSAPDKSGLPSDRFSAERTGGSVSTLTIQRTQQEDSAVYLCASSHSGGAGADTQYFGPGTRLTVL.